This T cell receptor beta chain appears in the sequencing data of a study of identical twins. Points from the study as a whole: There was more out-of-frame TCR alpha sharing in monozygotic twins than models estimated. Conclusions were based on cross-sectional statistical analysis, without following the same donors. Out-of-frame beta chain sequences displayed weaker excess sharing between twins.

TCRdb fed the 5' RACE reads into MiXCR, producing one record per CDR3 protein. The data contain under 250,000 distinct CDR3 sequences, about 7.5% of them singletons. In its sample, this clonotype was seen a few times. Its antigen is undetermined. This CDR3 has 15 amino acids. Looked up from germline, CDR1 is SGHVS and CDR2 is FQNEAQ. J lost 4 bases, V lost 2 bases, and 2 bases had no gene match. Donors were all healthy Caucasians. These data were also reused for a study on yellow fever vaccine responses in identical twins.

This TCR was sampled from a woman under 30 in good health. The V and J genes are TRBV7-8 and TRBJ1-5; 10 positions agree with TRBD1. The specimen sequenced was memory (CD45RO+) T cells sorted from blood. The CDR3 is CASSLPGQGNQPQHF. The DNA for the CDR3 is TGTGCCAGCAGCTTACCGGGACAGGGGAATCAGCCCCAGCATTTT.